This entry lists 29 T cell receptor beta chains sequenced from one sample in a study of T cell responses to AZD1222 COVID-19 vaccine (dated by TCRdb to the early 2020s). In the paper's terms, the time point label means: about 28 days (+/-7) after the second vaccine dose. To prepare the library, the immunoSEQ multiplex PCR assay was applied. TCRdb stores this immuneACCESS table with in-frame sequences only. Part of the clones is absent; in the studies checked, under half of the shortfall reflects unresolved V genes, and no reason is known for the rest. For this sample there are about 130,000 clones; nearly 90% appear just once. Roughly a tenth of the sample is held by the ten biggest clonotypes. The sample consisted of peripheral blood, taken 28 days after the second AZD1222 dose. These receptors all come from an adult who received the AZD1222 COVID-19 vaccine.

The chain couples TRBV4-2 to TRBJ1-2; D remains ambiguous. Germline CDR1 reads LGHNA; CDR2 reads YNFKEQ. The CDR3 covers 13 residues. V shed 4 bases and J shed 4 bases, with 10 bases lying between them. CDR3 loop: CASSLEARYGYTF. The CDR3 DNA follows: TGTGCCAGCAGCCTCGAAGCCCGCTATGGCTACACCTTC.

Remarks on this clone: Other nucleotide sequences from this sample produce the same CDR3. The chain uses TRBV6-5 and TRBJ1-6; the D is unclear. Trimming left V 0 bases short and J 7 bases short, with 7 bases between. Germline V gene lookup returns CDR1 MNHEY and CDR2 SVGAGI. CDR3 length: 14 residues. CDR3 nucleotide sequence: TGTGCCAGCAGTTACTCAGGGAGGAATTCACCCCTCCACTTT. This translates into CASSYSGRNSPLHF.

This clone has a single count. The CDR3 loop reads CATGRSYNSPLHF. The CDR3 DNA reads TGTGCCACCGGACGTTCCTATAATTCACCCCTCCACTTT. The chain couples TRBV5-8 to TRBJ1-6, with D uncertain. Trimming cost V 9 bases and J 1 base, with 8 bases left between them. The CDR3 contains 13 residues. Germline CDR1 reads SGHTS; CDR2 reads YDEGEE.

This clone has only a few counts. The chain combines TRBV7-9 with TRBJ1-4, with D maybe TRBD1 (5 bases). Germline CDR1 and CDR2: SEHNR and FQNEAQ (reference sequence). V lost 5 bases to trimming and J lost 6 bases, with 19 bases between them. The CDR3 runs to 16 residues. Here the CDR3 reads CASSPARVGGDEKLFF. In nucleotides, the CDR3 is TGTGCCAGCAGCCCCGCTCGGGTGGGGGGGGATGAAAAACTGTTTTTT. The variable domain in full, with the rest retrieved from reference TRBV7-9 and TRBJ1-4, is DTGVSQNPRHKITKRGQNVTFRCDPISEHNRLYWYRQTLGQGPEFLTYFQNEAQLEKSRLLSDRFSAERPKGSFSTLEIQRTEQGDSAMYLCASSPARVGGDEKLFFGSGTQLSVL.

The V gene is TRBV3-1 (or the pseudogene TRBV3-2), the J gene TRBJ1-5; D may be TRBD1 (5 bases). Trimming left V 0 bases short and J 9 bases short, with 15 bases between. Germline-derived CDR1 and CDR2 are LGHDT and YNNKEL (reference sequence). CDR3 length: 15 amino acids. CDR3: CASSQDPEGAGPQHF. The CDR3 coding sequence is TGTGCCAGCAGCCAAGACCCCGAAGGGGCTGGGCCCCAGCATTTT.

This rearrangement joins TRBV2 to TRBJ1-2; a weak D match, TRBD1 (5 bases). This CDR3 spans 12 amino acids. Germline CDR1 and CDR2: SNHLY and FYNNEI. Trimming left V 4 bases short and J 4 bases short, with 7 bases between. For the CDR3, the DNA is TGTGCCAGCAGTGGGGGGTTCTATGGCTACACCTTC. It encodes CASSGGFYGYTF.

The CDR3 DNA is TGTGCCTGGAGTCCCCCCTGGGGAACCAATCAGCCCCAGCATTTT. As protein: CAWSPPWGTNQPQHF. The rearrangement uses TRBV30 and TRBJ1-5, with D uncertain. The germline gives CDR1 GTSNPN, CDR2 SVGIG (reference sequence). Trimming cost V 2 bases and J 3 bases, with 14 bases left between them. This CDR3 region has 15 residues.

This clone came up once. The rearrangement links TRBV6-5 to TRBJ2-7, with 8 bases that match TRBD2. The CDR3 runs to 14 residues. The trim removed 10 bases at V and 5 bases at J, leaving 13 bases unmatched. CDR1 is MNHEY, CDR2 SVGAGI, per germline. CDR3 nucleotides: TGTGCCACCGTTCGTCTTAGCGGGAACCACGAGCAGTACTTC. Its translation is CATVRLSGNHEQYF.

V gene TRBV11-2 combines with J gene TRBJ1-1; D is unresolved. CDR1 is SGHAT and CDR2 is FQNNGV in the germline V gene. V lost 5 bases and J 0 bases, leaving 16 bases between the germline ends. The CDR3 consists of 16 residues. The chain's CDR3 is CASSHLWDRMNTEAFF. DNA for the CDR3: TGTGCCAGCAGCCACCTTTGGGATCGCATGAACACTGAAGCTTTCTTT.

The rearrangement uses TRBV6-5 and TRBJ1-2, with 8 bases fitting TRBD1. This CDR3 has 14 amino acids. CDR1 and CDR2 from the germline V gene are MNHEY and SVGAGI. V trimming: 4 bases; J trimming: 5 bases; junction bases outside the gene matches: 6. CDR3 sequence (DNA): TGTGCCAGCAGTTGGACACAGGGGGGGTATGGCTACACCTTC. It yields the protein CASSWTQGGYGYTF.

This chain uses TRBV2 with TRBJ1-2, with D unclear. This CDR3 has 12 amino acids. Germline V gives CDR1 SNHLY, CDR2 FYNNEI. Trimming removed 1 base at V and 4 bases at J, with 4 bases between. CDR3 in DNA: TGTGCCAGCAGTGAAGGGGGCTATGGCTACACCTTC. Amino acids: CASSEGGYGYTF.

This clone was picked up a small number of times. This chain connects TRBV15 to TRBJ2-7; D gene ambiguous. The CDR3 loop spans 13 amino acids. The V gene lost 4 bases and the J gene lost 0 bases, with 7 bases spanning the gap. Per the germline V gene, CDR1 is LNHNV and CDR2 is YYDKDF (reference sequence). The CDR3 bases are TGTGCCACCAGCATTCACAGCTCCTACGAGCAGTACTTC. Amino acid sequence: CATSIHSSYEQYF.

This chain's CDR3 is CAWSPAGAGYTF. In DNA form, the CDR3 reads TGTGCCTGGAGTCCGGCCGGGGCTGGCTACACCTTC. The J gene is TRBJ1-2, the V gene TRBV30; possible D gene TRBD1, 5 bases. CDR3 length: 12 residues. CDR1 GTSNPN and CDR2 SVGIG come from the germline V gene (reference sequence). With 2 bases removed from V and 7 bases from J, the gap between germline ends came to 11 bases.

This chain uses TRBV6-5 with TRBJ2-1, with D possibly being TRBD1 or TRBD2 (6 bases each). V was cut by 6 bases and J by 2 bases, with 11 bases left in between. CDR3 size: 14 residues. Germline lookup yields CDR1 MNHEY and CDR2 SVGAGI. Written as DNA, the CDR3 is TGTGCCAGCAGCCGGGGGCAGGCCTACAATGAGCAGTTCTTC. Protein product: CASSRGQAYNEQFF.

Concerning this clone: The junction departs from the called germline gene at one end, perhaps through a read error. The gene calls are TRBV18 and TRBJ2-7; D is unresolved. The CDR3 consists of 13 residues. Germline V gives CDR1 KGHSH, CDR2 LQKENI. CDR3 nucleotide sequence: TGTGCCAGCTCACCACCGGAAGGTTACGGGCAGTACTTC. Its protein product is CASSPPEGYGQYF. The complete variable domain, with remaining parts taken from reference TRBV18 and TRBJ2-7, reads NAGVMQNPRHLVRRRGQEARLRCSPMKGHSHVYWYRQLPEEGLKFMVYLQKENIIDESGMPKERFSAEFPKEGPSILRIQQVVRGDSAAYFCASSPPEGYGQYFGPGTRLTVT.

This sequence joins TRBV5-1 and TRBJ2-1, with 7 bases aligning to TRBD1. Germline loops: CDR1 SGHRS, CDR2 YFSETQ. V gave up 0 bases and J gave up 6 bases; unmatched junction bases: 6. The CDR3 sequence is 15 residues long. The CDR3 loop is CASSLGTGVFNEQFF. CDR3 nucleotides: TGCGCCAGCAGCTTGGGGACAGGAGTTTTCAATGAGCAGTTCTTC.

The V call is TRBV30, the J call TRBJ1-2; 7 bases map to TRBD1. After removal of 0 bases from V and 7 bases from J, the junction contained 11 bases not matched to a gene. The CDR3 sequence is 15 residues long. The germline V gene encodes CDR1 GTSNPN and CDR2 SVGIG (reference sequence). The CDR3 here is CAWSVFGTAVVGYTF. CDR3 DNA sequence: TGTGCCTGGAGTGTATTTGGGACAGCCGTAGTTGGCTACACCTTC.

V usage is TRBV6-5 and J usage is TRBJ2-3, with D unclear. The CDR3 spans 16 residues. The germline gives CDR1 MNHEY, CDR2 SVGAGI. Trimming shortened V by 0 bases and J by 1 base, and 11 bases separated the two germline ends. Here the CDR3 reads CASSYSGLVGTDTQYF. Here the CDR3 DNA reads TGTGCCAGCAGTTACTCCGGCCTAGTTGGCACAGATACGCAGTATTTT.

The gene calls are TRBV27 and TRBJ1-1, with TRBD1 matching over 7 bases. V lost 4 bases and J lost 0; bases outside the gene matches: 2. Germline CDR1 MNHEY, CDR2 SMNVEV (reference sequence). CDR3 length: 14 residues. CDR3 protein: CASSSRGMNTEAFF. The CDR3 DNA reads as TGTGCCAGCAGTTCCAGGGGGATGAACACTGAAGCTTTCTTT.

V is TRBV12-3 or TRBV12-4 and J is TRBJ1-4; TRBD1 matches at 10 bases. There are 13 residues in the CDR3. With V trimmed by 4 bases and J by 10 bases, 3 bases remained unmatched. The CDR3 protein is CASSSGTGVKLFF. CDR3 DNA: TGTGCCAGCAGTTCCGGGACAGGGGTAAAACTGTTTTTT.

V gene TRBV4-1 combines with J gene TRBJ2-3; tentatively, D is TRBD2 (6 bases). This CDR3 is built from 16 residues. Trimming cost V 4 bases and J 2 bases, with 16 bases left between them. Germline lookup yields CDR1 MGHRA and CDR2 YSYEKL. This CDR3 reads CASSLLDYPTTDTQYF. The CDR3 region has the DNA TGCGCCAGCAGCCTCCTGGACTATCCTACCACAGATACGCAGTATTTT.

V usage is TRBV9 and J usage is TRBJ2-1; 13 bases are shared with TRBD2. The trim removed 4 bases at V and 4 bases at J, leaving 8 bases unmatched. This CDR3 spans 17 amino acids. Germline V gene sequence: CDR1 SGDLS, CDR2 YYNGEE. The CDR3 sequence is CASSPSWTSGGYNEQFF. The CDR3 nucleotides are TGTGCCAGCAGCCCTTCCTGGACTAGCGGGGGTTACAATGAGCAGTTCTTC.

This clone was recorded a few times. The rearrangement joins TRBV6-2 or TRBV6-3 to TRBJ2-1, with TRBD2 as a possible D gene (7 bases). The CDR3 totals 16 residues. The V end was cut by 2 bases, the J end by 5 bases, with 16 bases between. The germline CDR1 and CDR2 sequences are MNHEY and SVGEGT. CDR3 in amino acids: CASSYRGRAADNEQFF. DNA of the CDR3: TGTGCCAGCAGTTACAGGGGGAGGGCGGCCGACAATGAGCAGTTCTTC.

The chain carries TRBV19 and TRBJ2-3, with TRBD1 identical over 10 bases. The CDR3 length is 20 residues. CDR1 and CDR2 from the germline V gene are LNHDA and SQIVND (reference sequence). J lost 5 bases, V lost 0 bases, and 17 bases had no gene match. As DNA, the CDR3 is TGTGCCAGTAGTATAGAATTTCGGACAGGGGGGGGAATAGCAAGAGATACGCAGTATTTT. This translates into CASSIEFRTGGGIARDTQYF. Full variable domain (outside the CDR3, taken from reference TRBV19 and TRBJ2-3): DGGITQSPKYLFRKEGQNVTLSCEQNLNHDAMYWYRQDPGQGLRLIYYSQIVNDFQKGDIAEGYSVSREKKESFPLTVTSAQKNPTAFYLCASSIEFRTGGGIARDTQYFGPGTRLTVL.

The V and J genes are TRBV28 and TRBJ2-3; D is ambiguous. The CDR3 length is 12 residues. V gave up 3 bases and J gave up 2 bases, with 3 bases separating them. Germline V gene sequence: CDR1 MDHEN, CDR2 SYDVKM. The CDR3 nucleotides read TGTGCCAGCAGTTTGGCCACAGATACGCAGTATTTT. As protein: CASSLATDTQYF.

The chain uses TRBV29-1 and TRBJ2-1; tentatively, D is TRBD1 (6 bases). Germline CDR1 SQVTM, CDR2 ANQGSEA. The CDR3 sequence is 11 residues long. The CDR3 loop is CTLQGRVEQFF. DNA of the CDR3: TGCACGTTGCAGGGGCGGGTTGAGCAGTTCTTC.

The chain joins TRBV6-2 or TRBV6-3 to TRBJ1-4, with unresolved D. Trimming took 5 bases from V and 0 from J, leaving 7 bases between them. The CDR3 is 14 amino acids. Per germline, CDR1 MNHEY and CDR2 SVGEGT. The CDR3 is CASSGMPTNEKLFF. For the CDR3, the DNA is TGTGCCAGCAGTGGAATGCCAACTAATGAAAAACTGTTTTTT.

V is TRBV2 and J is TRBJ2-3; D gene unclear. This CDR3 has 14 residues. V gave up 3 bases and J gave up 0 bases, with 7 bases separating them. The germline V gene has CDR1 SNHLY and CDR2 FYNNEI. DNA for the CDR3: TGTGCCAGCAGTGACAACTGGAGCACAGATACGCAGTATTTT. This gives the protein CASSDNWSTDTQYF. Complete variable domain (other parts from reference TRBV2 and TRBJ2-3): EPEVTQTPSHQVTQMGQEVILRCVPISNHLYFYWYRQILGQKVEFLVSFYNNEISEKSEIFDDQFSVERPDGSNFTLKIRSTKLEDSAMYFCASSDNWSTDTQYFGPGTRLTVL.

The V gene is TRBV30, the J gene TRBJ1-6; D is perhaps TRBD1 (5 bases). Per the germline V gene, CDR1 is GTSNPN and CDR2 is SVGIG (reference sequence). CDR3 size: 15 residues. Trimming shortened V by 3 bases and J by 7 bases, and 16 bases separated the two germline ends. The CDR3 sequence is CAWRVFLGANSPLHF. CDR3 nucleotide sequence: TGTGCCTGGAGAGTCTTTCTAGGGGCCAATTCACCCCTCCACTTT.